This T cell receptor beta chain was sequenced during a study of T cells in localized non-small cell lung cancer. Clones were sequenced by immunoSEQ multiplex PCR, and TCRdb holds only the in-frame ones, with some missing. The table has under 65,000 clones, over 75% seen once. This CDR3 contains 14 residues. In germline, CDR1 is SGHAT, CDR2 FQNNGV. V shed 4 bases and J shed 5 bases, with 12 bases lying between them. This sequence was found in a female donor at least 60 years old with stage II squamous cell lung carcinoma. The sequenced sample was peripheral blood, obtained before any cancer treatment. The genes are TRBV11-2 and TRBJ1-5; D is unresolved. CDR3 bases: TGTGCCAGCAGCTCACCGATAAGAGATCAGCCCCAGCATTTT. Its translation is CASSSPIRDQPQHF.